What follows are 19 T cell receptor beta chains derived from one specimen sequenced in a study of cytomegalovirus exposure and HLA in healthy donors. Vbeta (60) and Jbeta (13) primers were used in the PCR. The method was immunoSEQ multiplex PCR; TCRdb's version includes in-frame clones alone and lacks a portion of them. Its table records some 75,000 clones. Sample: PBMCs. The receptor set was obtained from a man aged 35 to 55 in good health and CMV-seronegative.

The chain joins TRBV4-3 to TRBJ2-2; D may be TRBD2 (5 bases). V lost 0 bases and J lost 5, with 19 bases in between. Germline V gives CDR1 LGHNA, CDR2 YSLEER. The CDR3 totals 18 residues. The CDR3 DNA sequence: TGCGCCAGCAGCCAAGAGAGTAGGGCTGGGGTAGCGACCGGGGAGCTGTTTTTT. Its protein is CASSQESRAGVATGELFF.

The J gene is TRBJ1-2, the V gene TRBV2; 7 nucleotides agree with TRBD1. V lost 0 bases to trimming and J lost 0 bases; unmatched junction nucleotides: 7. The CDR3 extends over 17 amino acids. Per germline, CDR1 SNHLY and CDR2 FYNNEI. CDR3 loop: CASSEARGQHSNYGYTF. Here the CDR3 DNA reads TGTGCCAGCAGTGAAGCGCGGGGACAGCATTCTAACTATGGCTACACCTTC.

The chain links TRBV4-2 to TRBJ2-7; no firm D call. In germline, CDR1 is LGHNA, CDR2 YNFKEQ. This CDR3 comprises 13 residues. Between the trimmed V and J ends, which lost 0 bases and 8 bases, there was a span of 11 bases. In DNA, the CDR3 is TGTGCCAGCAGCCAAGAACATAGCCGCAAGCAGTACTTC. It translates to CASSQEHSRKQYF.

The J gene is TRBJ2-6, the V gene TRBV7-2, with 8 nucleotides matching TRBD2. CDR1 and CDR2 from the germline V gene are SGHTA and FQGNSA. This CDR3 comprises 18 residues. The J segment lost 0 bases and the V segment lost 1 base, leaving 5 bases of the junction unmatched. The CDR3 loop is CASSLGGGTNSGANVLTF. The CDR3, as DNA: TGTGCCAGCAGCTTAGGCGGGGGGACCAACTCTGGGGCCAACGTCCTGACTTTC.

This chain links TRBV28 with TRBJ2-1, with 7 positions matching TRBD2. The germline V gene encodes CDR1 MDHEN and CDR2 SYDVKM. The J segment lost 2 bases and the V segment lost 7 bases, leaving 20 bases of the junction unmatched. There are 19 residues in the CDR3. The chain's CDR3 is CASKPPTASLAVTYNEQFF. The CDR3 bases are TGTGCCAGCAAACCCCCCACCGCATCTCTAGCGGTTACCTACAATGAGCAGTTCTTC.

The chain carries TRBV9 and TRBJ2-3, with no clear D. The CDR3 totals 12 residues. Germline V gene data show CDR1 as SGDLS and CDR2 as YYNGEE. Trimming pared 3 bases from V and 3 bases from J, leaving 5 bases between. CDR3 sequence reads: CASSALTDTQYF. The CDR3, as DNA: TGTGCCAGCAGCGCCCTGACAGATACGCAGTATTTT.

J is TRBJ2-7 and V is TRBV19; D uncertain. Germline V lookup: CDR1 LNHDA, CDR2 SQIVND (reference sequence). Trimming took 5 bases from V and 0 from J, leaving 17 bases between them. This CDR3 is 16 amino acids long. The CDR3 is CASSPLVGRSSYEQYF. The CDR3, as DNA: TGTGCCAGTAGTCCCCTAGTGGGTAGGAGCTCCTACGAGCAGTACTTC.

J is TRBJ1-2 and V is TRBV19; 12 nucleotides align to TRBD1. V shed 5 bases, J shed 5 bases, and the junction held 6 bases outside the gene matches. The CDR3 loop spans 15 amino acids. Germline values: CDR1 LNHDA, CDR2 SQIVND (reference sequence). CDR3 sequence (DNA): TGTGCCAGTAGTTACGGGACAGGGGGCGCGTATGGCTACACCTTC. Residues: CASSYGTGGAYGYTF.

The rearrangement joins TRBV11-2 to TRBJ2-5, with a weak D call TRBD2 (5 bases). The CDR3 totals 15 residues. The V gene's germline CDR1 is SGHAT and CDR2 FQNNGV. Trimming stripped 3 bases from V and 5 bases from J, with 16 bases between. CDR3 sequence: CASSFQSGGRETQYF. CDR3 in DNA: TGTGCCAGCAGCTTCCAAAGCGGCGGAAGGGAGACCCAGTACTTC.

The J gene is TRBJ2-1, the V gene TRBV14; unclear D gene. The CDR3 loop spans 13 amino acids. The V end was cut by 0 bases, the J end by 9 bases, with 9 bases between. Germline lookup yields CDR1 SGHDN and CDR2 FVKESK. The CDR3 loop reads CASSQDWAPEQFF. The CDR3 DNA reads TGTGCCAGCAGCCAAGATTGGGCGCCTGAGCAGTTCTTC.

The CDR3 protein is CASSYSIGAGELFF. CDR3 bases: TGTGCCAGCAGTTACTCGATAGGGGCCGGGGAGCTGTTTTTT. The chain links TRBV6-5 to TRBJ2-2; TRBD1 might be the D (5 bases). V was cut by 0 bases and J by 6 bases, with 8 bases left in between. The germline V gene encodes CDR1 MNHEY and CDR2 SVGAGI. The CDR3 runs to 14 residues.

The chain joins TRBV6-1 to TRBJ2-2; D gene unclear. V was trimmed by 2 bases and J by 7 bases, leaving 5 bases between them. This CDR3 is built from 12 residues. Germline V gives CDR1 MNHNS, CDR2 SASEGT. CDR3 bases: TGTGCCAGCAGTGAATACGGCGGGGAGCTGTTTTTT. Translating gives CASSEYGGELFF.

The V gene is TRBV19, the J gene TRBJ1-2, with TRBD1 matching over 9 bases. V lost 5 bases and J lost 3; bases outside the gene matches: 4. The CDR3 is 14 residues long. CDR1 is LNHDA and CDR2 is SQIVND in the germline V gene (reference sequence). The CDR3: CASSPQGAYYGYTF. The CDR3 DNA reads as TGTGCCAGTAGTCCACAGGGGGCGTACTATGGCTACACCTTC.

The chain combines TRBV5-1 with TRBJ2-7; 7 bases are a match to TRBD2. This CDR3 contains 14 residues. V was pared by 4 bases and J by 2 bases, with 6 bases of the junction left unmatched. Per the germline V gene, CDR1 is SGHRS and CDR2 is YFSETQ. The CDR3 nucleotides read TGCGCCAGCAGCGTAGCTAGCGGTGCCTACGAGCAGTACTTC. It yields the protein CASSVASGAYEQYF.

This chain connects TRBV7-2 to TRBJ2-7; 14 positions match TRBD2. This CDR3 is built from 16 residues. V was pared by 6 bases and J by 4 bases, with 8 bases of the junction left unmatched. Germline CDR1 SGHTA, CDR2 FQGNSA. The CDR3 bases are TGTGCCAGCAGACCTTATGGGACTAGCGGGGGTTACGAGCAGTACTTC. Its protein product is CASRPYGTSGGYEQYF.

CDR3 sequence: CASSSGKSYNEQFF. For the CDR3, the DNA is TGTGCCAGTAGCAGCGGAAAATCCTACAATGAGCAGTTCTTC. The rearrangement links TRBV19 to TRBJ2-1; D perhaps matches TRBD2 (5 bases). The CDR3 has 14 amino acids. V lost 6 bases to trimming and J lost 1 base, with 10 bases between them. Germline CDR1 reads LNHDA; CDR2 reads SQIVND (reference sequence).

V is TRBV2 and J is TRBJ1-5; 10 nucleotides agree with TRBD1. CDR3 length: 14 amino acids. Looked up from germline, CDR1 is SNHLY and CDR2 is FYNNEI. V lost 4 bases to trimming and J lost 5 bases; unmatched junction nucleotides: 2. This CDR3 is CASSGTGGDQPQHF. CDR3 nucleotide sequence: TGTGCCAGCAGTGGGACAGGGGGAGATCAGCCCCAGCATTTT.

The DNA for the CDR3 is TGCGCCAGCAGTCAATCGGCCAGGAAGGATGGCTACACCTTC. As protein: CASSQSARKDGYTF. V and J are TRBV23-1 and TRBJ1-2; D unresolved. TRBV23-1 is an ORF, and what it does is uncertain. CDR3 length: 14 residues. Trimming removed 0 bases from V and 6 bases from J, with 11 bases in between.

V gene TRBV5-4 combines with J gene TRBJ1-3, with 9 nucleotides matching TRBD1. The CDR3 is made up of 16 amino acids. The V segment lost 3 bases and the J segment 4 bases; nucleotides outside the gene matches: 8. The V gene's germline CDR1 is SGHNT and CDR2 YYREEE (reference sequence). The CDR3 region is CASSSPGQGGGNTIYF. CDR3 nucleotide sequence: TGTGCCAGCAGCTCACCGGGACAGGGAGGAGGAAACACCATATATTTT.